This T cell receptor beta chain was documented in a study of T cell responses to AZD1222 COVID-19 vaccine. Overall study context: Second-dose timings of about 4 or about 12 weeks were pooled.

Comment on this clone: The antigen is unknown.

The assay was immunoSEQ multiplex PCR, and TCRdb's table has in-frame clones only and misses some. In the table there are about 67,000 clones, 84% of which are singletons. Study findings and constraints: Only a handful of individuals given AZD1222 were seropositive at baseline.

This sequence originates from an adult in good health. The sequences come from peripheral blood, collected on day 0 of AZD1222 vaccination.

This CDR3 reads CASSSGISGALTDTQYF. CDR3 sequence (DNA): TGTGCCAGCAGCTCAGGGATTAGCGGGGCGCTCACAGATACGCAGTATTTT. This rearrangement joins TRBV5-4 to TRBJ2-3; the match to TRBD2 covers 8 bases. V was clipped by 3 bases and J by 2 bases; unmatched bases: 11. The CDR3 runs 17 residues. Germline CDR1 is SGHNT and CDR2 is YYREEE (reference sequence).